Below, 32 T cell receptor beta chains from the same sample are listed, as sequenced in a study of spatial heterogeneity in lung cancer. The sample's time point: sample taken at primary tumor resection. Researchers sequenced whole RNA taken from tumor, nontumor lung or frozen PBMC without sorting. TCRdb used MiXCR to reprocess the 5' RACE reads, holding one entry per CDR3 protein. The sample holds tens of thousands of distinct CDR3 sequences, more than 15% seen once. The input for sequencing was PBMCs, taken at surgery. These receptors all stem from a male donor with early-stage non-small cell lung cancer.

V usage is TRBV12-3 or TRBV12-4 and J usage is TRBJ2-3; D is undetermined. This CDR3 region has 12 residues. V was pared by 5 bases and J by 11 bases, with 14 bases between. The CDR3 loop is CASSTASRVQYF. As DNA, the CDR3 is TGTGCCAGCAGTACGGCTTCAAGGGTGCAGTATTTT.

The rearrangement uses TRBV12-3 or TRBV12-4 and TRBJ2-5; TRBD2 matches 10 bases. This CDR3 has 15 residues. With V trimmed by 3 bases and J by 3 bases, 4 bases remained unmatched. The CDR3 loop is CASSFSGRQEETQYF. CDR3 coding DNA: TGTGCCAGCAGTTTTAGCGGGAGGCAGGAAGAGACCCAGTACTTC.

This clonotype came up many times. CDR3 residues: CASSQGRETQYF. The CDR3 bases are TGTGCCAGCAGCCAAGGACGGGAGACCCAGTACTTC. The chain carries TRBV3-1 and TRBJ2-5; D is unresolved. Between the trimmed V and J ends, which lost 1 base and 5 bases, there was a span of 5 bases. The V gene's germline CDR1 is LGHDT and CDR2 YNNKEL (reference sequence). The CDR3 sequence is 12 residues long.

The chain uses TRBV19 and TRBJ2-1; perhaps D is TRBD1 or TRBD2 (8 bases each). Trimming removed 4 bases at V and 4 bases at J, with 17 bases between. Germline CDR1 is LNHDA and CDR2 is SQIVND (reference sequence). The CDR3 totals 16 residues. DNA for the CDR3: TGTGCCAGTAGTACGGGGGGGACAGGCGGATACAATGAGCAGTTCTTC. It is translated as CASSTGGTGGYNEQFF.

The chain joins TRBV27 to TRBJ2-3, with 9 positions matching TRBD1. V lost 6 bases, J lost 1 base, and 2 bases stayed unmatched. The CDR3 sequence is 14 residues long. Germline lookup yields CDR1 MNHEY and CDR2 SMNVEV (reference sequence). CDR3 sequence reads: CASRWDRGTDTQYF. CDR3 nucleotides: TGTGCCAGCAGATGGGACAGGGGCACAGATACGCAGTATTTT.

The rearrangement uses TRBV20-1 and TRBJ2-5; D remains ambiguous. V was trimmed by 6 bases and J by 2 bases, leaving 10 bases between them. The V gene's germline CDR1 is DFQATT and CDR2 SNEGSKA (reference sequence). This CDR3 spans 12 amino acids. The CDR3 bases are TGCAGTGCATCGAAGGGTCAAGAGACCCAGTACTTC. Translating gives CSASKGQETQYF.

The CDR3 here is CASSLAGTGQETQYF. CDR3 nucleotide sequence: TGCGCCAGCAGCTTGGCCGGGACAGGCCAAGAGACCCAGTACTTC. The genes are TRBV5-1 and TRBJ2-5; TRBD1 matches at 8 bases. CDR1 is SGHRS and CDR2 is YFSETQ in the germline V gene. This CDR3 spans 15 amino acids. With V trimmed by 0 bases and J by 1 base, 2 bases remained unmatched.

This clonotype showed up just a few times. The V and J genes are TRBV4-3 and TRBJ1-6, with 9 bases fitting TRBD1. This CDR3 is built from 18 residues. J was trimmed by 4 bases and V by 3 bases; bases with no gene match: 10. The V gene's germline CDR1 is LGHNA and CDR2 YSLEER. The CDR3 nucleotides are TGCGCCAGCAGCCAGGATCCCACGGACAGGGGATATAATTCACCCCTCCACTTT. Its translation is CASSQDPTDRGYNSPLHF.

This clonotype was observed a few times. The gene calls are TRBV28 and TRBJ1-6, with D tentatively TRBD1 (5 bases). The CDR3 runs to 15 residues. CDR1 and CDR2 (germline): MDHEN, SYDVKM. Trimming pared 6 bases from V and 12 bases from J, leaving 21 bases between. CDR3 in amino acids: CASSRAPQGTLPLHF. CDR3 DNA: TGTGCCAGCAGCCGAGCCCCGCAGGGAACTTTACCCCTCCACTTT.

The gene calls are TRBV10-3 and TRBJ2-3; the D is unclear. V was pared by 4 bases and J by 3 bases, with 8 bases between. The CDR3 runs to 13 residues. Germline lookup yields CDR1 ENHRY and CDR2 SYGVKD. CDR3 loop: CAISGQLTDTQYF. In DNA form, the CDR3 reads TGTGCCATCAGTGGGCAGTTAACAGATACGCAGTATTTT.

In this sample, this clonotype turned up many times. The rearrangement uses TRBV3-1 and TRBJ2-1; D is unclear. V lost 1 base and J 10 bases, leaving 8 bases between the germline ends. The CDR3 is made up of 12 amino acids. Germline-derived CDR1 and CDR2 are LGHDT and YNNKEL (reference sequence). In DNA form, the CDR3 reads TGTGCCAGCAGCCAAGGAGGACGGGAGCAGTTCTTC. Translation gives CASSQGGREQFF.

The chain carries TRBV10-3 and TRBJ1-5; 7 bases map to TRBD1. The CDR3 has 15 amino acids. Trimming cost V 6 bases and J 3 bases; bases outside gene matches: 8. CDR1 is ENHRY, CDR2 SYGVKD, per germline. CDR3 region: CAIRPGQDDNQPQHF. In DNA form, the CDR3 reads TGTGCCATCAGACCCGGACAGGATGACAATCAGCCCCAGCATTTT.

The chain is built from TRBV12-3 or TRBV12-4 and TRBJ2-7, with D hard to call. V was trimmed by 5 bases and J by 5 bases, leaving 13 bases between them. The CDR3 contains 13 residues. CDR3 in amino acids: CASSAVTPHEQYF. The CDR3 DNA sequence: TGTGCCAGCAGTGCGGTCACTCCCCACGAGCAGTACTTC.

This clonotype has a handful of counts. The chain is built from TRBV10-3 and TRBJ1-2; 7 positions agree with TRBD1. CDR1 and CDR2 from the germline V gene are ENHRY and SYGVKD. This CDR3 has 13 amino acids. Trimming at V came to 4 bases and at J to 4 bases, leaving 3 bases not matched to a gene. This CDR3 is CAISGRDSYGYTF. Here the CDR3 DNA reads TGTGCCATCAGTGGCCGGGACAGCTATGGCTACACCTTC.

This sequence joins TRBV6-1 and TRBJ1-1; possible D gene TRBD1, 5 bases. The germline V and J ends were trimmed by 7 bases and 5 bases, with 14 bases remaining between them. Germline lookup yields CDR1 MNHNS and CDR2 SASEGT. CDR3 length: 13 residues. CDR3 residues: CASTSGGGTEAFF. The CDR3 region has the DNA TGTGCCAGCACTTCTGGGGGTGGGACTGAAGCTTTCTTT.

There are many counts of this clonotype. The V gene is TRBV3-1, the J gene TRBJ1-5; maybe TRBD1 (5 bases). This CDR3 region has 12 residues. Germline V CDR1 and CDR2: LGHDT, YNNKEL (reference sequence). The V end lost 4 bases, the J end lost 7 bases, and 8 bases lay between the germline ends. CDR3 sequence: CASSLKGQPQHF. The CDR3 DNA reads TGTGCCAGCAGCCTCAAGGGGCAGCCCCAGCATTTT. Based on the CDR3 plus reference TRBV3-1 and TRBJ1-5, the full variable domain is DTAVSQTPKYLVTQMGNDKSIKCEQNLGHDTMYWYKQDSKKFLKIMFSYNNKELIINETVPNRFSPKSPDKAHLNLHINSLELGDSAVYFCASSLKGQPQHFGDGTRLSIL.

J is TRBJ2-7 and V is TRBV20-1, with 7 bases that match TRBD2. CDR3 length: 15 residues. J gave up 5 bases and V 2 bases, and 12 bases lay outside the gene matches. Germline loops: CDR1 DFQATT, CDR2 SNEGSKA (reference sequence). DNA of the CDR3: TGCAGTGCTAGAAGTGAGGGCCGCGGGAGAAACGAGCAGTACTTC. Translating it yields CSARSEGRGRNEQYF.

This clonotype was seen a handful of times. V usage is TRBV19 and J usage is TRBJ1-6; 8 positions agree with TRBD1. CDR3 length: 17 amino acids. V shed 3 bases, J shed 2 bases, and the junction held 6 bases outside the gene matches. Germline assignment: CDR1 LNHDA and CDR2 SQIVND (reference sequence). CDR3 loop: CASSISGTGPYNSPLHF. CDR3 bases: TGTGCCAGTAGTATCTCCGGGACAGGACCCTATAATTCACCCCTCCACTTT.

The rearrangement uses TRBV7-2 and TRBJ1-1; D perhaps matches TRBD1 (5 bases). The germline V gene has CDR1 SGHTA and CDR2 FQGNSA. V lost 1 base, J lost 1 base, and 10 bases lay in between. This CDR3 has 15 residues. The CDR3 region has the DNA TGTGCCAGCAGCTTAGGGGCAGGGTGGAACACTGAAGCTTTCTTT. It translates to CASSLGAGWNTEAFF.

A few counts support this clonotype. V gene TRBV28 combines with J gene TRBJ2-7; 7 bases are a match to TRBD1. V dropped 6 bases and J dropped 3; count of bases not matched to a gene: 2. Germline CDR1 MDHEN, CDR2 SYDVKM. This CDR3 spans 12 amino acids. DNA of the CDR3: TGTGCCAGCAGAGGGGGCTTCTACGAGCAGTACTTC. This translates into CASRGGFYEQYF. Together with reference TRBV28 and TRBJ2-7, the CDR3 gives the full variable domain: DVKVTQSSRYLVKRTGEKVFLECVQDMDHENMFWYRQDPGLGLRLIYFSYDVKMKEKGDIPEGYSVSREKKERFSLILESASTNQTSMYLCASRGGFYEQYFGPGTRLTVT.

The J gene is TRBJ2-1, the V gene TRBV3-1; no reliable D call. CDR3 length equals 16 residues. Germline loops: CDR1 LGHDT, CDR2 YNNKEL (reference sequence). V was clipped by 1 base and J by 0 bases, with 10 bases between them. The CDR3 bases are TGTGCCAGCAGCCAAGTATCCCAGAGCTCCTACAATGAGCAGTTCTTC. Protein: CASSQVSQSSYNEQFF.

The chain combines TRBV6-2 or TRBV6-3 with TRBJ1-6; D is undetermined. Trimming took 4 bases from V and 11 from J, leaving 18 bases between them. Per germline, CDR1 MNHEY and CDR2 SVGEGT. This CDR3 has 15 residues. CDR3 sequence reads: CASSFAGPGSPPLHF. As DNA, the CDR3 is TGTGCCAGCAGTTTCGCCGGGCCAGGTTCTCCACCCCTCCACTTT.

The chain couples TRBV6-5 to TRBJ2-1, with 8 nucleotides matching TRBD1. This CDR3 has 14 residues. Germline V gene data show CDR1 as MNHEY and CDR2 as SVGAGI. V was pared by 6 bases and J by 4 bases, with 5 bases of the junction left unmatched. This CDR3 reads CASRRTGSYNEQFF. In nucleotides, the CDR3 is TGTGCCAGCAGAAGGACAGGGAGTTACAATGAGCAGTTCTTC.

The gene calls are TRBV29-1 and TRBJ1-1; 9 bases agree with TRBD1. Germline trimming cut 2 bases from V and 8 bases from J; bases unmatched to any gene: 3. The CDR3 loop spans 12 amino acids. CDR1 and CDR2 (germline): SQVTM, ANQGSEA. The CDR3 region has the DNA TGCAGCGTTGAACGTGGGACAGGGGAAGCTTTCTTT. Translating it yields CSVERGTGEAFF.

This clonotype has at least ten counts. The chain couples TRBV28 to TRBJ2-3, with D perhaps matching TRBD2 (5 bases). V was trimmed by 7 bases and J by 2 bases, leaving 16 bases between them. This CDR3 has 15 amino acids. Germline CDR1 is MDHEN and CDR2 is SYDVKM. For the CDR3, the DNA is TGTGCCAGCACCACCTGGAGGCCCCACACAGATACGCAGTATTTT. Amino acid sequence: CASTTWRPHTDTQYF. Complete variable domain (other parts from reference TRBV28 and TRBJ2-3): DVKVTQSSRYLVKRTGEKVFLECVQDMDHENMFWYRQDPGLGLRLIYFSYDVKMKEKGDIPEGYSVSREKKERFSLILESASTNQTSMYLCASTTWRPHTDTQYFGPGTRLTVL.

V gene TRBV5-1 combines with J gene TRBJ2-5, with 12 bases identical to TRBD2. Trimming removed 3 bases from V and 4 bases from J; junction bases left unmatched: 10. This CDR3 region has 17 residues. Germline V gene lookup returns CDR1 SGHRS and CDR2 YFSETQ. The CDR3 region has the DNA TGCGCCAGCAGCTCCGCTCGTCTAGCGGGAGGGCCAGAGACCCAGTACTTC. Protein sequence: CASSSARLAGGPETQYF. Full variable domain (rest looked up from reference TRBV5-1 and TRBJ2-5): KAGVTQTPRYLIKTRGQQVTLSCSPISGHRSVSWYQQTPGQGLQFLFEYFSETQRNKGNFPGRFSGRQFSNSRSEMNVSTLELGDSALYLCASSSARLAGGPETQYFGPGTRLLVL.

V and J are TRBV7-2 and TRBJ2-7; no clear D. Germline V lookup: CDR1 SGHTA, CDR2 FQGNSA. The V and J ends lost 1 base and 3 bases respectively, with 13 bases between them. CDR3 size: 15 residues. The DNA of the CDR3 is TGTGCCAGCAGCTTAGGCCTTCTTAACAACTACGAGCAGTACTTC. Protein: CASSLGLLNNYEQYF.

The chain joins TRBV9 to TRBJ2-3; D remains ambiguous. The CDR3 loop spans 14 amino acids. Between the trimmed V and J ends, which lost 4 bases and 5 bases, there was a span of 14 bases. Germline CDR1 reads SGDLS; CDR2 reads YYNGEE. The DNA for the CDR3 is TGTGCCAGCAGCCCCATAGTGGCGCAAGATACGCAGTATTTT. It yields the protein CASSPIVAQDTQYF. The whole variable domain, filled in from reference TRBV9 and TRBJ2-3, reads DSGVTQTPKHLITATGQRVTLRCSPRSGDLSVYWYQQSLDQGLQFLIQYYNGEERAKGNILERFSAQQFPDLHSELNLSSLELGDSALYFCASSPIVAQDTQYFGPGTRLTVL.

This clonotype was picked up a small number of times. V usage is TRBV21-1 and J usage is TRBJ2-7; the DNA was not used to check the table's D call, TRBD1. TRBV21-1 is given as a pseudogene. The CDR3 contains 15 residues. CDR3 amino acids: CASSPESRREYEQYF. CDR3 nucleotide sequence: TGTGCCAGCAGTCCAGAGAGCCGGCGCGAGTACGAGCAGTACTTC.

The chain recombines TRBV12-3 or TRBV12-4 with TRBJ2-3; D may be TRBD2 (7 bases). The CDR3 sequence is 16 residues long. The V gene lost 1 base and the J gene lost 2 bases, with 13 bases spanning the gap. The CDR3 loop is CASSLVVGGPTDTQYF. The CDR3 DNA follows: TGTGCCAGCAGTTTAGTAGTCGGGGGGCCCACAGATACGCAGTATTTT.

The J gene is TRBJ1-4, the V gene TRBV28, with 9 bases lining up with TRBD1. CDR1 and CDR2 from the germline V gene are MDHEN and SYDVKM. This CDR3 is 13 amino acids long. J lost 4 bases, V lost 6 bases, and 0 bases had no gene match. The CDR3 spells CASRDRGNEKLFF. The CDR3 bases are TGTGCCAGCAGGGACAGGGGTAATGAAAAACTGTTTTTT.

The genes are TRBV5-1 and TRBJ2-3; 10 positions agree with TRBD1. Per the germline V gene, CDR1 is SGHRS and CDR2 is YFSETQ. The junction had 8 bases not matched to a gene; V was cut back by 0 bases and J by 4 bases. The CDR3 runs to 17 residues. The CDR3: CASSLGPGQGVADTQYF. The CDR3 DNA is TGCGCCAGCAGCTTGGGTCCCGGACAGGGGGTTGCAGATACGCAGTATTTT.